This TCR beta chain was captured in a study of siplizumab effects on memory and regulatory T cells. Overall study results and limits: Relative to controls at roughly 30%, mappable alloreactive CD4+ clones exhibited a mean Treg-derived proportion of less than 70% with siplizumab.

V was clipped by 6 bases and J by 3 bases, with 15 bases between them. This CDR3 has 14 amino acids. Germline CDR1 reads MNHNS; CDR2 reads SASEGT. This clone was found a few times. Its target is not known. The table came from immunoSEQ multiplex PCR; TCRdb's copy has only in-frame clones and leaves some out. Seen here are 55,000 to 70,000 clones, 90% to 95% observed once, and the top ten hold around 40%. The rearrangement joins TRBV6-1 to TRBJ2-7; D is possibly TRBD1 or TRBD2 (6 bases each). This clonotype was sampled from a human donor in good health. The sample comprised CD8+ T cells sorted from blood. The CDR3 region has the DNA TGTGCCAGCAGCGCGGGACAACGATACTACGAGCAGTACTTC. Encoded protein: CASSAGQRYYEQYF.